This T cell receptor beta chain was profiled in a study of OX40 agonist ivuxolimab in advanced cancers. General study points: With doses of 0.1 to 3.0 mg/kg, CD4+ and CD8+ blood T cells had undergone clonal expansion by week 6.

The table lists this clone with a count of one. Its antigen is currently unknown. The germline CDR1 and CDR2 sequences are GTSNPN and SVGIG (reference sequence). The CDR3 is 14 residues long. V was pared by 0 bases and J by 7 bases, with 10 bases between. Sequenced by immunoSEQ multiplex PCR; TCRdb stores in-frame clones only, minus some. The repertoire consists of 50,000 to 65,000 clones, with 87% occurring once and the leading ten covering around 0.78%. The gene calls are TRBV30 and TRBJ1-6, with a possible D match to TRBD1 (6 bases). This clonotype was obtained from an adult with an advanced solid tumor such as melanoma, head and neck, liver or kidney cancer. This specimen was CD4+ or CD8+ T cells sorted from blood, taken in a trial of the OX40 agonist ivuxolimab. The chain's CDR3 is CAWSVGQGNSPLHF. CDR3 sequence (DNA): TGTGCCTGGAGTGTGGGTCAGGGGAATTCACCCCTCCACTTT.